Following are 5 T cell receptor beta chains from one sample sequenced in a study of vaccination effects on CD4 cells after COVID-19. Their target antigens are unknown. Measured with immunoSEQ multiplex PCR; TCRdb has only the in-frame clones, and not every one. Among roughly 35,000 clones listed, around 74% were seen once. When roughly eleven days of culture had elapsed, CD4+ T cells were isolated. The person had a PCR-confirmed SARS-CoV-2 infection during March to December 2020. Either the BNT162b2 or mRNA-1273 vaccine was given to participants in two doses. This specimen was CD4+ T cells from PBMCs cultured without peptide, taken after COVID-19 vaccination. These receptors were collected from a human donor who had a prior SARS-CoV-2 infection.

CDR3 coding DNA: TGTGCCAGCAGCCGTCGACAGGGGGTGTTTGGCTACACCTTC. Its translation: CASSRRQGVFGYTF. V usage is TRBV3-1 (or the pseudogene TRBV3-2) and J usage is TRBJ1-2, with 9 bases that match TRBD1. The CDR3 is 14 residues long. Germline V lookup: CDR1 LGHDT, CDR2 YNNKEL (reference sequence). V shed 4 bases, J shed 7 bases, and the junction held 7 bases outside the gene matches.

The rearrangement uses TRBV5-1 and TRBJ2-5; 7 positions match TRBD2. CDR3 size: 15 residues. The germline V gene encodes CDR1 SGHRS and CDR2 YFSETQ. J was trimmed by 4 bases and V by 1 base; bases with no gene match: 7. CDR3 in DNA: TGCGCCAGCAGCTTGTTGCCGGGGGGAGGAGAGACCCAGTACTTC. Its protein product is CASSLLPGGGETQYF. Based on the CDR3 plus reference TRBV5-1 and TRBJ2-5, the full variable domain is KAGVTQTPRYLIKTRGQQVTLSCSPISGHRSVSWYQQTPGQGLQFLFEYFSETQRNKGNFPGRFSGRQFSNSRSEMNVSTLELGDSALYLCASSLLPGGGETQYFGPGTRLLVL.

The V and J genes are TRBV4-3 and TRBJ1-2; 7 positions match TRBD1. The CDR3 totals 15 residues. J lost 7 bases, V lost 4 bases, and 12 bases had no gene match. From germline, CDR1 is LGHNA and CDR2 YSLEER. The CDR3 loop reads CASSPIPGGLGGYTF. In DNA form, the CDR3 reads TGCGCCAGCAGCCCGATACCAGGGGGGCTCGGTGGCTACACCTTC.

V gene TRBV5-1 combines with J gene TRBJ1-3, with D perhaps TRBD1 (5 bases). The CDR3 is 17 amino acids. Germline-derived CDR1 and CDR2 are SGHRS and YFSETQ. Between the trimmed V and J ends, which lost 2 bases and 0 bases, there was a span of 15 bases. CDR3 sequence: CASSFKDRPDSGNTIYF. CDR3 sequence (DNA): TGCGCCAGCAGCTTTAAAGACAGACCAGACTCTGGAAACACCATATATTTT.

This clone has only one observation. The chain recombines TRBV30 with TRBJ2-2; possibly TRBD1 for D (6 bases). The CDR3 extends over 14 amino acids. Germline CDR1 is GTSNPN and CDR2 is SVGIG (reference sequence). V was pared by 2 bases and J by 4 bases, with 11 bases between. In DNA, the CDR3 is TGTGCCTGGAGTTTGGGACACAGCACCGGGGAGCTGTTTTTT. It encodes CAWSLGHSTGELFF.